Listed here are 4 T cell receptor beta chains from one sample, sequenced in a study of regulatory T cells in long-lasting Graves disease. Libraries of TCR beta came from iRepertoire HTBI primers plus Arm-PCR of CDR3 regions. TCRdb reanalysed the multiplex PCR reads using MiXCR and keeps one entry per CDR3 protein. This table holds some 250,000 distinct CDR3 sequences, over 20% found once. Noted time point: newly diagnosed GD, antithyroid drugs for less than 3 months. TCR sequences were obtained from RNA taken from PBMCs. Sequences were derived from peripheral blood mononuclear cells (PBMCs), sampled at new diagnosis, from a patient treated with antithyroid drugs. All receptors derive from a female donor with Graves disease.

This clonotype was seen repeatedly, ten times or more. This rearrangement joins TRBV7-8 to TRBJ2-3, with D uncertain. Germline V gene lookup returns CDR1 SGHVS and CDR2 FQNEAQ. V shed 3 bases and J shed 2 bases, with 6 bases lying between them. The CDR3 covers 13 residues. The CDR3 loop reads CASSFGYTDTQYF. CDR3 nucleotide sequence: TGTGCCAGCAGCTTCGGGTACACAGATACGCAGTATTTT.

The rearrangement uses TRBV6-1 and TRBJ1-6; no definite D call. Trimming cost V 3 bases and J 5 bases, with 14 bases left between them. The germline V gene has CDR1 MNHNS and CDR2 SASEGT. There are 16 residues in the CDR3. The CDR3 sequence is CASSEVGPYNNSPLHF. The CDR3 DNA is TGTGCCAGCAGTGAGGTCGGCCCTTACAATAATTCACCCCTCCACTTT.

This clonotype was picked up a small number of times. This chain links TRBV6-4 with TRBJ2-7; 7 nucleotides agree with TRBD1. Trimming took 0 bases from V and 6 from J; bases not matched to a gene: 5. CDR1 and CDR2 from the germline V gene are MRHNA and SNTAGT. CDR3 size: 14 residues. The CDR3 region is CASSDSTEGAEQYF. CDR3 nucleotides: TGTGCCAGCAGTGACTCGACTGAGGGGGCCGAGCAGTACTTC.

In its sample, this clonotype was seen many times. The rearrangement links TRBV18 to TRBJ2-3; possibly TRBD1 for D (5 bases). V lost 3 bases to trimming and J lost 4 bases, with 11 bases between them. Germline V CDR1 and CDR2: KGHSH, LQKENI. The CDR3 has 14 residues. The CDR3 DNA sequence: TGTGCCAGCTCACCCCCCCAAGGGGCAGATACGCAGTATTTT. Its translation is CASSPPQGADTQYF. Supplemented by reference TRBV18 and TRBJ2-3, the full variable domain reads NAGVMQNPRHLVRRRGQEARLRCSPMKGHSHVYWYRQLPEEGLKFMVYLQKENIIDESGMPKERFSAEFPKEGPSILRIQQVVRGDSAAYFCASSPPQGADTQYFGPGTRLTVL.